This is a list of T cell receptor beta chains from one sample in a study of control samples from healthy donors and cancer patients. The protocol was immunoSEQ multiplex PCR, while the TCRdb copy is restricted to in-frame clones and leaves out a portion. The repertoire consists of around 130,000 clones, with more than 80% occurring once and the leading ten covering approximately 39%. Sequenced material: blood. All receptors come from a man between 45 and 60 years old in good health. CDR3s include the opening cysteine and the closing phenylalanine or tryptophan. A D gene is named only where the DNA matches it firmly. Only some rows state a clone size, as once, few, many or a class for expanded clones.

abundance: NA
v_gene: TRBV7-2
d_gene: NA
j_gene: TRBJ1-1
CDR3aa: CASSLMGSATEAFF
CDR3nt: TGTGCCAGCAGCCTTATGGGTAGCGCCACTGAAGCTTTCTTT

abundance: NA
v_gene: TRBV2
d_gene: NA
j_gene: TRBJ1-5
CDR3aa: CASSPRALNQPQHF
CDR3nt: TGTGCCAGCAGTCCCCGGGCCCTCAATCAGCCCCAGCATTTT

abundance: NA
v_gene: TRBV27
d_gene: NA
j_gene: TRBJ1-1
CDR3aa: CASSLRGVNTEAFF
CDR3nt: TGTGCCAGCAGTCTCAGGGGTGTGAACACTGAAGCTTTCTTT

abundance: NA
v_gene: TRBV5-1
d_gene: NA
j_gene: TRBJ2-7
CDR3aa: CASSLSGPGYEQYF
CDR3nt: TGCGCCAGCAGCTTGTCCGGGCCAGGCTACGAGCAGTACTTC

abundance: NA
v_gene: TRBV9
d_gene: NA
j_gene: TRBJ1-2
CDR3aa: CASSVERGGYGYTF
CDR3nt: TGTGCCAGCAGCGTAGAAAGGGGCGGCTATGGCTACACCTTC

abundance: NA
v_gene: TRBV7-2
d_gene: TRBD2
j_gene: TRBJ2-7
CDR3aa: CASSLRTSGGYEQYF
CDR3nt: TGTGCCAGCAGCTTAAGGACTAGCGGGGGTTACGAGCAGTACTTC

abundance: NA
v_gene: TRBV7-2
d_gene: TRBD1
j_gene: TRBJ2-5
CDR3aa: CASSLSASGTGHLSETQYF
CDR3nt: TGTGCCAGCAGCTTATCTGCTAGTGGGACAGGTCATTTGTCAGAGACCCAGTACTTC

abundance: NA
v_gene: TRBV30
d_gene: TRBD1
j_gene: TRBJ1-2
CDR3aa: CAWSLPGGGYTF
CDR3nt: TGTGCCTGGAGTCTCCCAGGGGGAGGCTACACCTTC

abundance: NA
v_gene: TRBV6-5
d_gene: NA
j_gene: TRBJ2-3
CDR3aa: CASSYAGTSTDTQYF
CDR3nt: TGTGCCAGCAGTTACGCCGGGACTAGCACAGATACGCAGTATTTT

abundance: NA
v_gene: TRBV11-2
d_gene: TRBD2
j_gene: TRBJ2-1
CDR3aa: CASSFRDYHHEQFF
CDR3nt: TGTGCCAGCAGCTTCCGGGACTACCACCATGAGCAGTTCTTC

abundance: NA
v_gene: TRBV3-1/TRBV3-2
d_gene: NA
j_gene: TRBJ2-5
CDR3aa: CASSLARETQYF
CDR3nt: TGTGCCAGCAGCCTAGCGAGAGAGACCCAGTACTTC

abundance: NA
v_gene: TRBV6-6
d_gene: TRBD1
j_gene: TRBJ2-3
CDR3aa: CASSAGQGRTDTQYF
CDR3nt: TGTGCCAGCAGTGCGGGACAGGGGAGGACAGATACGCAGTATTTT

abundance: NA
v_gene: TRBV10-3
d_gene: NA
j_gene: TRBJ2-7
CDR3aa: CAISEGAGMAYEQYF
CDR3nt: TGTGCCATCAGTGAGGGGGCGGGTATGGCCTACGAGCAGTACTTC

abundance: NA
v_gene: TRBV7-2
d_gene: NA
j_gene: TRBJ1-1
CDR3aa: CASSRRATEAFF
CDR3nt: TGTGCCAGCAGTAGGAGGGCCACTGAAGCTTTCTTT

abundance: NA
v_gene: TRBV4-3
d_gene: NA
j_gene: TRBJ2-5
CDR3aa: CASSQARRETQYF
CDR3nt: TGCGCCAGCAGCCAGGCGCGGAGGGAGACCCAGTACTTC

abundance: NA
v_gene: TRBV4-1
d_gene: NA
j_gene: TRBJ2-3
CDR3aa: CASSQDEGRPDTQYF
CDR3nt: TGCGCCAGCAGCCAAGACGAGGGGCGGCCAGATACGCAGTATTTT

abundance: NA
v_gene: TRBV30
d_gene: NA
j_gene: TRBJ1-2
CDR3aa: CAWSPGVYGYTF
CDR3nt: TGTGCCTGGAGTCCCGGAGTTTATGGCTACACCTTC

abundance: NA
v_gene: TRBV2
d_gene: NA
j_gene: TRBJ1-5
CDR3aa: CASSGGSGNQPQHF
CDR3nt: TGTGCCAGCAGTGGGGGGTCGGGGAACCAGCCCCAGCATTTT

abundance: NA
v_gene: TRBV5-6
d_gene: NA
j_gene: TRBJ1-2
CDR3aa: CASSLVSDGYTF
CDR3nt: TGTGCCAGCAGCTTGGTTTCGGATGGCTACACCTTC

abundance: NA
v_gene: TRBV12-1
d_gene: NA
j_gene: TRBJ2-4
CDR3aa: CASSWWTGGIVNEAKNIQYF
CDR3nt: TGTGCCAGCAGCTGGTGGACAGGGGGCATTGTTAATGAGGCCAAAAACATTCAGTACTTC

abundance: NA
v_gene: TRBV7-6
d_gene: NA
j_gene: TRBJ2-7
CDR3aa: CASSSPGRDSYEQYF
CDR3nt: TGTGCCAGCAGCTCACCGGGACGTGACTCCTACGAGCAGTACTTC

abundance: NA
v_gene: TRBV10-3
d_gene: TRBD1
j_gene: TRBJ2-3
CDR3aa: CAISESGGQGESDTQYF
CDR3nt: TGTGCCATCAGTGAGTCTGGGGGACAGGGGGAGTCAGATACGCAGTATTTT

abundance: NA
v_gene: TRBV6-4
d_gene: NA
j_gene: TRBJ2-1
CDR3aa: CASSDSGGAKGNEQFF
CDR3nt: TGTGCCAGCAGTGACTCTGGGGGGGCAAAGGGCAATGAGCAGTTCTTC

abundance: NA
v_gene: TRBV3-1/TRBV3-2
d_gene: TRBD1
j_gene: TRBJ2-1
CDR3aa: CASSLRQGPYNEQFF
CDR3nt: TGTGCCAGCAGTCTCCGACAGGGCCCCTACAATGAGCAGTTCTTC

abundance: NA
v_gene: TRBV6-1
d_gene: NA
j_gene: TRBJ1-5
CDR3aa: CASSEAGNQPQHF
CDR3nt: TGTGCCAGCAGTGAAGCAGGGAATCAGCCCCAGCATTTT

abundance: NA
v_gene: TRBV6-6
d_gene: NA
j_gene: TRBJ1-5
CDR3aa: CASSYSTGANQPQHF
CDR3nt: TGTGCCAGCAGTTACTCGACCGGGGCAAATCAGCCCCAGCATTTT

abundance: NA
v_gene: TRBV7-8
d_gene: NA
j_gene: TRBJ2-3
CDR3aa: CASTPRGYSTDTQYF
CDR3nt: TGTGCCAGCACCCCCAGGGGCTATAGCACAGATACGCAGTATTTT

abundance: NA
v_gene: TRBV5-5
d_gene: NA
j_gene: TRBJ2-5
CDR3aa: CASSLDFAQETQYF
CDR3nt: TGTGCCAGCAGCTTGGATTTCGCTCAAGAGACCCAGTACTTC

abundance: NA
v_gene: TRBV19
d_gene: NA
j_gene: TRBJ1-6
CDR3aa: CASNTYNSPLHF
CDR3nt: TGTGCCAGTAATACGTATAATTCACCCCTCCACTTT

abundance: NA
v_gene: TRBV9
d_gene: NA
j_gene: TRBJ2-7
CDR3aa: CASSLRTAPRDEQYF
CDR3nt: TGTGCCAGCAGCTTAAGGACAGCCCCTCGGGACGAGCAGTACTTC

abundance: NA
v_gene: TRBV20-1
d_gene: NA
j_gene: TRBJ1-2
CDR3aa: CSARVRAGYTF
CDR3nt: TGCAGTGCTAGAGTCAGGGCTGGCTACACCTTC

abundance: NA
v_gene: TRBV7-9
d_gene: TRBD1
j_gene: TRBJ1-1
CDR3aa: CASSRGANTEAFF
CDR3nt: TGTGCCAGCTCCAGGGGGGCGAACACTGAAGCTTTCTTT

abundance: NA
v_gene: TRBV4-3
d_gene: NA
j_gene: TRBJ1-5
CDR3aa: CASSQDPNQPQHF
CDR3nt: TGCGCCAGCAGCCAAGATCCCAATCAGCCCCAGCATTTT

abundance: NA
v_gene: TRBV2
d_gene: NA
j_gene: TRBJ2-2
CDR3aa: CATTRAVGELFF
CDR3nt: TGTGCCACTACAAGGGCGGTCGGGGAGCTGTTTTTT

abundance: NA
v_gene: TRBV7-2
d_gene: NA
j_gene: TRBJ1-1
CDR3aa: CASSSGRIEAFF
CDR3nt: TGTGCCAGCAGCTCCGGACGGATTGAAGCTTTCTTT

abundance: once
v_gene: TRBV19
d_gene: NA
j_gene: TRBJ2-1
CDR3aa: CASSIIGGYNEQFF
CDR3nt: TGTGCCAGTAGTATAATAGGGGGTTACAATGAGCAGTTCTTC